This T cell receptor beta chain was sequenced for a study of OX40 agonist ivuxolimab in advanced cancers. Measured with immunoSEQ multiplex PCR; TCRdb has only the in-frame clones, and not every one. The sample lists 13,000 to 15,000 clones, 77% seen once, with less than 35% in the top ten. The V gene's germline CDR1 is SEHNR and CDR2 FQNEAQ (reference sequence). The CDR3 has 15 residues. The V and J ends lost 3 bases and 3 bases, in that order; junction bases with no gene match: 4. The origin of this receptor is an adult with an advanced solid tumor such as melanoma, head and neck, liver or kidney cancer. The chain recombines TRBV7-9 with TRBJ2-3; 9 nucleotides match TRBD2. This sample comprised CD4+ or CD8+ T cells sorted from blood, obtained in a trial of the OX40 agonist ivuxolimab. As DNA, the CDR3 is TGTGCCAGCAGCTTCCCGGGACTAGCTACAGATACGCAGTATTTT. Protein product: CASSFPGLATDTQYF.